The rows below give T cell receptor beta chains drawn from one sample of a study of response to subunit inactivated influenza vaccine. MiXCR was run by TCRdb on the RT-PCR reads, yielding one entry per CDR3 protein. Among about 520,000 distinct CDR3 sequences listed, 25% were seen once. Source: CD4+ T cells sorted from PBMCs, taken less than 6 days after vaccination. The source is a middle-aged man who received an inactivated influenza vaccine. Both conserved end residues are part of each CDR3. D genes are given only for firm matches. Size values are once, few and many counts, or a class for expanded clones, and some rows have none.

d_call	v_call	clone_size	j_call	cdr3_aa	cdr3_nt
TRBD2	TRBV20-1	.	TRBJ2-2	CSARTSGRGAGELFF	TGCAGTGCAAGGACTAGCGGGAGAGGGGCCGGGGAGCTGTTTTTT
TRBD1	TRBV20-1	.	TRBJ2-6	CSATKTGTGGSGANVLTF	TGCAGTGCTACGAAAACCGGGACAGGGGGCTCTGGGGCCAACGTCCTGACTTTC
TRBD1	TRBV12-3/TRBV12-4	.	TRBJ2-5	CASGDPGRGRETQYF	TGTGCCAGCGGCGATCCCGGCAGGGGGCGTGAGACCCAGTACTTC
TRBD1	TRBV7-2	.	TRBJ2-2	CASRLGQGTGELFF	TGTGCCAGCAGGCTGGGACAGGGTACCGGGGAGCTGTTTTTT
TRBD2	TRBV20-1	few	TRBJ2-7	CSATASGRAYEQYF	TGCAGTGCTACAGCTAGCGGGAGGGCCTACGAGCAGTACTTC
TRBD2	TRBV7-9	few	TRBJ2-1	CASSLRAGTSSSDEQFF	TGTGCCAGCAGCTTACGGGCCGGGACTAGCTCCTCGGATGAGCAGTTCTTC
.	TRBV20-1	few	TRBJ1-2	CSATRGYGYTF	TGCAGTGCTACCCGGGGCTATGGCTACACCTTC
.	TRBV6-4	.	TRBJ2-1	CATVGTPSSYNEQFF	TGTGCCACCGTAGGGACACCGAGCTCCTACAATGAGCAGTTCTTC
.	TRBV12-3/TRBV12-4	few	TRBJ2-2	CASSLDGVTGELFF	TGTGCCAGCAGTTTAGATGGCGTCACCGGGGAGCTGTTTTTT
.	TRBV20-1	.	TRBJ1-2	CSASLGRTAGYTF	TGCAGTGCTAGCCTTGGCAGAACCGCTGGCTACACCTTC
.	TRBV7-9	few	TRBJ2-1	CATAFSGNEQFF	TGTGCCACCGCCTTTTCCGGGAATGAGCAGTTCTTC
.	TRBV20-1	.	TRBJ2-1	CSARDGGGYNEQFF	TGCAGTGCTAGAGATGGTGGGGGCTACAATGAGCAGTTCTTC
TRBD2	TRBV4-3	.	TRBJ2-5	CASSQVPSLAGDGQYF	TGCGCCAGCAGCCAAGTTCCGTCCCTAGCGGGAGATGGCCAGTACTTC
TRBD1	TRBV5-1	few	TRBJ2-2	CASSHRTGGAGELFF	TGCGCCAGCAGCCATCGGACAGGGGGGGCCGGGGAGCTGTTTTTT
.	TRBV7-9	.	TRBJ2-2	CASSLSSHGELFF	TGTGCCAGCAGCTTAAGTTCCCACGGGGAGCTGTTTTTT
.	TRBV4-2	few	TRBJ1-1	CASSQAMWVGTEAFF	TGTGCCAGCAGCCAGGCCATGTGGGTTGGCACTGAAGCTTTCTTT
.	TRBV6-9	few	TRBJ2-3	CASSSRGPRRGAQYF	TGTGCCAGCAGTTCGCGGGGGCCCCGGAGGGGTGCGCAGTATTTT
.	TRBV18	.	TRBJ2-5	CASSPPARSETQYF	TGTGCCAGCTCACCACCGGCGCGCAGCGAGACCCAGTACTTC
.	TRBV20-1	once	TRBJ2-3	CSARAPALPDTQYF	TGCAGTGCTAGAGCACCCGCCCTGCCAGATACGCAGTATTTT
.	TRBV6-1	few	TRBJ2-5	CASSEGVLVETQYF	TGTGCCAGCAGTGAAGGTGTCCTAGTCGAGACCCAGTACTTC
TRBD2	TRBV6-1	many	TRBJ2-1	CASSEGGGQFF	TGTGCCAGCAGTGAAGGCGGGGGGCAGTTCTTC
.	TRBV20-1	once	TRBJ2-5	CSAVRGGVQETQYF	TGCAGTGCCGTTAGAGGTGGCGTACAAGAGACCCAGTACTTC
.	TRBV4-1	.	TRBJ1-2	CASSQALLGGYTF	TGCGCCAGCAGCCAAGCACTACTTGGCGGCTACACCTTC
TRBD1	TRBV5-1	many	TRBJ1-6	CASSPMTGGNSPLHF	TGCGCCAGCAGCCCGATGACAGGGGGTAATTCACCCCTCCACTTT
.	TRBV4-1	.	TRBJ2-7	CASSQDSSASGPGEQYF	TGCGCCAGCAGCCAAGATTCCAGCGCCTCGGGCCCTGGCGAGCAGTACTTC
TRBD1	TRBV9	few	TRBJ2-1	CASWDRGPNSYNEQFF	TGTGCCAGTTGGGACAGGGGACCTAACTCCTACAATGAGCAGTTCTTC
.	TRBV28	.	TRBJ2-2	CASTPSSGGPSFGELFF	TGTGCCAGCACCCCCTCATCCGGCGGGCCTTCATTCGGGGAGCTGTTTTTT
.	TRBV5-1	.	TRBJ2-7	CASSLNEAVSYEQYF	TGCGCCAGCAGCTTGAATGAGGCAGTCTCCTACGAGCAGTACTTC
TRBD1	TRBV20-1	.	TRBJ2-1	CSAEPGQRNEQFF	TGCAGTGCTGAGCCGGGACAGCGTAATGAGCAGTTCTTC
.	TRBV20-1	.	TRBJ2-4	CSARGSGEAKNIQYF	TGCAGTGCTAGAGGGTCGGGGGAGGCCAAAAACATTCAGTACTTC
TRBD1	TRBV3-1	.	TRBJ1-5	CASSQGGTGYQPQHF	TGTGCCAGCAGCCAAGGGGGGACAGGATATCAGCCCCAGCATTTT
TRBD1	TRBV6-1	.	TRBJ1-1	CASRRQGSTEAFF	TGTGCCAGCCGTAGACAGGGGTCCACTGAAGCTTTCTTT